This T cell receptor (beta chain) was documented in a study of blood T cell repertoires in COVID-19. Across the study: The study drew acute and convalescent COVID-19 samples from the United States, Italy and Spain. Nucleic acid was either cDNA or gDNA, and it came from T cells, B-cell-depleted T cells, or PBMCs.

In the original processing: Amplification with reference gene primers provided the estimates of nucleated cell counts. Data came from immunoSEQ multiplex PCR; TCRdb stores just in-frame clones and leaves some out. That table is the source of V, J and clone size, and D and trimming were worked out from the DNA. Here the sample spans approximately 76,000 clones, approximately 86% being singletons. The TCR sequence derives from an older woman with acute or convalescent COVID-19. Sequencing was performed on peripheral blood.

The CDR3 protein is CARTPKDRDYGYTF. CDR3 DNA sequence: TGTGCCCGCACCCCCAAAGACAGGGATTATGGCTACACCTTC. The chain uses TRBV30 and TRBJ1-2; the match to TRBD1 covers 7 bases. Trimming took 8 bases from V and 5 from J; bases not matched to a gene: 14. The CDR3 consists of 14 residues. CDR1 and CDR2 (germline): GTSNPN, SVGIG (reference sequence). Filled out from reference TRBV30 and TRBJ1-2, the complete variable domain reads SQTIHQWPATLVQPVGSPLSLECTVEGTSNPNLYWYRQAAGRGLQLLFYSVGIGQISSEVPQNLSASRPQDRQFILSSKKLLLSDSGFYLCARTPKDRDYGYTFGSGTRLTVV.